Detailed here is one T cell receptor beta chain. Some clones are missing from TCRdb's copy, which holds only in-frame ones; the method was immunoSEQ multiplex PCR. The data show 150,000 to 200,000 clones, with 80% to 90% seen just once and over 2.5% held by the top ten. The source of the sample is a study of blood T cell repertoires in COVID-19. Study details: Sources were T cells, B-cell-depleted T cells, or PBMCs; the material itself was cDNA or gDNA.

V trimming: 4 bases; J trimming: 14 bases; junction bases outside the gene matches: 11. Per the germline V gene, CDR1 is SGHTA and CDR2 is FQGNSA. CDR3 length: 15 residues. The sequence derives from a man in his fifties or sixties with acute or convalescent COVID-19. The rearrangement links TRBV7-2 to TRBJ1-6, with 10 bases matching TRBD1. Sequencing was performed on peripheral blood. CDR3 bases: TGTGCCAGCAGCTCCCCGGGACAGGGGCGATCGGCCCTCCACTTT. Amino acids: CASSSPGQGRSALHF.